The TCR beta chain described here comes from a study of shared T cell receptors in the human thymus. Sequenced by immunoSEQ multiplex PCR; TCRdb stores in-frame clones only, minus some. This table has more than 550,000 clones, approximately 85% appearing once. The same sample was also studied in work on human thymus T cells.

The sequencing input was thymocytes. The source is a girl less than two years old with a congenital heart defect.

The CDR3 nucleotides are TGTGCCAGCGCGGGACAGGTAGAGAACACTGAAGCTTTCTTT. Translation: CASAGQVENTEAFF. This rearrangement joins TRBV5-6 to TRBJ1-1; 8 positions match TRBD1. CDR3 size: 14 residues. Germline V gene sequence: CDR1 SGHDT, CDR2 YYEEEE. J was trimmed by 1 base and V by 7 bases; bases with no gene match: 6.